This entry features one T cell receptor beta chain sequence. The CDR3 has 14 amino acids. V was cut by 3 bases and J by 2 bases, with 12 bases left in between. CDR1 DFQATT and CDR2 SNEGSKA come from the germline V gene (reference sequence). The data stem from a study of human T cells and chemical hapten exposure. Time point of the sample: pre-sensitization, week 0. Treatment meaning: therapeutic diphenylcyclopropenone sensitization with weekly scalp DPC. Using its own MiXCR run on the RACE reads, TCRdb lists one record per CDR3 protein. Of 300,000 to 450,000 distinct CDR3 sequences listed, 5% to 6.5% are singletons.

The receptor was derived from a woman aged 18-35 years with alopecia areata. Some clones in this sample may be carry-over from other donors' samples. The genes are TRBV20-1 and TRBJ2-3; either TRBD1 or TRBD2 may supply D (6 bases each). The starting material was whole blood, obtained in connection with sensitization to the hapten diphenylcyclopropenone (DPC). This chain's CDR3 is CSARTGGNTDTQYF. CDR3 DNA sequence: TGCAGTGCTAGGACCGGGGGCAACACAGATACGCAGTATTTT.